This TCR beta chain stems from a study of T cells in localized non-small cell lung cancer. Clones were sequenced by immunoSEQ multiplex PCR, and TCRdb holds only the in-frame ones, with some missing. This sample has roughly 34,000 clones, with about nine tenths found just once. CDR3 size: 16 residues. Losses at the gene ends were 4 bases for V and 0 bases for J; bases not matched to a gene: 4. CDR1 SGHRS and CDR2 YFSETQ come from the germline V gene. The sequencing used peripheral blood, collected before any cancer treatment. The rearrangement joins TRBV5-1 to TRBJ2-2; 9 nucleotides match TRBD2. The clonotype was recovered from a male donor aged 60 or over with stage III lung adenocarcinoma. CDR3 DNA: TGCGCCAGCAGCGAAATAGCGGGGGCGAACACCGGGGAGCTGTTTTTT. Translation gives CASSEIAGANTGELFF. Full variable domain (outside the CDR3, taken from reference TRBV5-1 and TRBJ2-2): KAGVTQTPRYLIKTRGQQVTLSCSPISGHRSVSWYQQTPGQGLQFLFEYFSETQRNKGNFPGRFSGRQFSNSRSEMNVSTLELGDSALYLCASSEIAGANTGELFFGEGSRLTVL.